Shown below are 18 T cell receptor beta chains from a single sample sequenced in a study of shared clonotypes between healthy human individuals. Assay used: immunoSEQ multiplex PCR; TCRdb lists only in-frame clones, some missing. The data contain approximately 500,000 clones, more than 75% of them singletons. Sequenced sample: PBMCs. Receptors were obtained from a woman aged 40 to 55 in good health. Some clones in this sample may be carry-over from other donors' samples.

The chain combines TRBV27 with TRBJ1-2; maybe TRBD1 (5 bases). The CDR3 runs 13 residues. Germline-derived CDR1 and CDR2 are MNHEY and SMNVEV (reference sequence). Trimming pared 5 bases from V and 7 bases from J, leaving 14 bases between. CDR3 bases: TGTGCCAGCAGTACCACAGGAACGGCTGGCTACACCTTC. This translates into CASSTTGTAGYTF.

This clone was detected a few times. The chain has TRBV28 and TRBJ1-1, with D maybe TRBD1 (5 bases). The CDR3 covers 15 residues. The germline CDR1 and CDR2 sequences are MDHEN and SYDVKM. V lost 5 bases and J lost 1, with 14 bases in between. This chain's CDR3 is CASSPTGAWNTEAFF. The CDR3 nucleotides are TGTGCCAGCAGTCCCACCGGGGCGTGGAACACTGAAGCTTTCTTT. The entire variable domain, with the rest obtained from reference TRBV28 and TRBJ1-1, is as follows: DVKVTQSSRYLVKRTGEKVFLECVQDMDHENMFWYRQDPGLGLRLIYFSYDVKMKEKGDIPEGYSVSREKKERFSLILESASTNQTSMYLCASSPTGAWNTEAFFGQGTRLTVV.

The V and J genes are TRBV28 and TRBJ2-2, with 8 bases identical to TRBD1. V was clipped by 3 bases and J by 4 bases; unmatched bases: 4. The germline V gene has CDR1 MDHEN and CDR2 SYDVKM. This CDR3 has 15 amino acids. CDR3 region: CASSLRTGLTGELFF. As DNA, the CDR3 is TGTGCCAGCAGTTTGCGGACAGGGCTCACCGGGGAGCTGTTTTTT.

The chain is built from TRBV5-1 and TRBJ2-1; TRBD1 matches at 7 bases. The CDR3 consists of 15 residues. CDR1 and CDR2 from the germline V gene are SGHRS and YFSETQ. The V gene end was trimmed by 4 bases and the J gene end by 0 bases; junction bases not matched to a gene: 4. CDR3 sequence reads: CASSTQGSSYNEQFF. The CDR3 DNA reads TGCGCCAGCAGCACACAGGGGAGCTCCTACAATGAGCAGTTCTTC. The variable domain in full, with the rest retrieved from reference TRBV5-1 and TRBJ2-1, is KAGVTQTPRYLIKTRGQQVTLSCSPISGHRSVSWYQQTPGQGLQFLFEYFSETQRNKGNFPGRFSGRQFSNSRSEMNVSTLELGDSALYLCASSTQGSSYNEQFFGPGTRLTVL.

This clone was seen only a few times. This chain joins TRBV7-6 and TRBJ2-3; D unresolved. The length of the CDR3 is 16 residues. Deletions cut 5 bases from V and 2 bases from J, with 17 bases between. Germline CDR1 reads SGHVS; CDR2 reads FNYEAQ. The DNA for the CDR3 is TGTGCCAGCAGCACAACAGTTAATGTCAACACAGATACGCAGTATTTT. It codes for CASSTTVNVNTDTQYF.

CDR3 sequence: CSVRGGQGKETNTGELFF. The DNA of the CDR3 is TGCAGCGTTCGAGGAGGACAGGGTAAAGAGACGAACACCGGGGAGCTGTTTTTT. V gene TRBV29-1 combines with J gene TRBJ2-2, with 8 positions matching TRBD1. The CDR3 is 18 residues long. V dropped 5 bases and J dropped 0; count of bases not matched to a gene: 14. Germline CDR1 and CDR2: SQVTM and ANQGSEA.

The chain has TRBV7-2 and TRBJ2-2; 7 bases agree with TRBD2. With 1 base clipped from V and 6 bases from J, the junction kept 8 bases outside the gene matches. This CDR3 is built from 16 residues. CDR1 is SGHTA, CDR2 FQGNSA, per germline. The CDR3 bases are TGTGCCAGCAGCTTAGACTCTGGCGGGAGTGCCGGGGAGCTGTTTTTT. Translating it yields CASSLDSGGSAGELFF.

This clone was seen only once. The V gene is TRBV7-9, the J gene TRBJ2-7, with a weak D call TRBD1 (6 bases). CDR1 and CDR2 (germline): SEHNR, FQNEAQ (reference sequence). The CDR3 has 14 residues. The germline V and J ends were trimmed by 5 bases and 1 base, with 12 bases remaining between them. The CDR3 reads CASSTSGTSYEQYF. CDR3 bases: TGTGCCAGCAGCACCTCCGGGACATCCTACGAGCAGTACTTC.

This clone was picked up one time. V and J are TRBV7-2 and TRBJ1-6; 8 nucleotides line up with TRBD1. Germline V gene sequence: CDR1 SGHTA, CDR2 FQGNSA. This CDR3 has 16 residues. V dropped 3 bases and J dropped 9; count of bases not matched to a gene: 10. The CDR3 sequence is CASSFLTGQGGSPLHF. CDR3 DNA sequence: TGTGCCAGCAGCTTTTTAACCGGACAGGGTGGTTCACCCCTCCACTTT.

This chain connects TRBV9 to TRBJ2-5, with D perhaps matching TRBD2 (6 bases). The V end was cut by 3 bases, the J end by 1 base, with 13 bases between. The CDR3 runs to 15 residues. Germline V gene data show CDR1 as SGDLS and CDR2 as YYNGEE. The CDR3 reads CASSAGRGFQETQYF. Here the CDR3 DNA reads TGTGCCAGCAGCGCCGGGAGAGGGTTCCAAGAGACCCAGTACTTC.

This chain joins TRBV25-1 and TRBJ2-7; D is undetermined. Germline V gene lookup returns CDR1 MGHDK and CDR2 SYGVNS. V was pared by 8 bases and J by 9 bases, with 8 bases between. The CDR3 is made up of 9 amino acids. This chain's CDR3 is CASGLRQYF. CDR3 DNA: TGTGCCAGCGGCCTTAGGCAGTACTTC.

Remarks on this clone: This is likely an artifact of a read error, given a far larger clone one base away. The same CDR3 also results from other DNA sequences found in this sample. This chain uses TRBV2 with TRBJ2-2; the match to TRBD1 covers 12 bases. Losses at the gene ends were 8 bases for V and 4 bases for J; bases not matched to a gene: 8. The CDR3 loop spans 16 amino acids. Germline CDR1 reads SNHLY; CDR2 reads FYNNEI. CDR3 coding DNA: TGTGCCAGCTCCGGGACAGGGGGCGGTCTCACCGGGGAGCTGTTTTTT. Residues: CASSGTGGGLTGELFF.

The sample holds one count of this clone. This rearrangement joins TRBV5-4 to TRBJ2-5, with D perhaps matching TRBD1 (6 bases). CDR1 is SGHNT, CDR2 YYREEE, per germline (reference sequence). The CDR3 is 14 residues long. The V gene lost 5 bases and the J gene lost 0 bases, with 11 bases spanning the gap. The chain's CDR3 is CASSITGYQETQYF. The DNA for the CDR3 is TGTGCCAGCAGTATAACAGGGTACCAAGAGACCCAGTACTTC.

Only a few counts were recorded for this clone. The J gene is TRBJ1-5, the V gene TRBV4-1; no definite D call. This CDR3 region has 15 residues. Germline CDR1 is MGHRA and CDR2 is YSYEKL. V lost 1 base to trimming and J lost 4 bases, with 11 bases between them. CDR3 DNA sequence: TGCGCCAGCAGCCAAGGGGGAATTGGTAATCAGCCCCAGCATTTT. Encoded protein: CASSQGGIGNQPQHF.

This clone was counted between two and nine times. This chain joins TRBV27 and TRBJ2-1, with 7 bases that match TRBD1. Germline V gene sequence: CDR1 MNHEY, CDR2 SMNVEV (reference sequence). The V gene end was trimmed by 1 base and the J gene end by 3 bases; junction bases not matched to a gene: 3. This CDR3 has 15 amino acids. CDR3 loop: CASSLLGQLYNEQFF. As DNA, the CDR3 is TGTGCCAGCAGTTTATTGGGACAGCTCTACAATGAGCAGTTCTTC.

This clone was detected a few times. A read error may be the cause here, since a much bigger clone is one base away. The J gene is TRBJ1-3, the V gene TRBV7-9; D not resolved. CDR1 SEHNR and CDR2 FQNEAQ come from the germline V gene (reference sequence). The CDR3 is 15 residues long. DNA of the CDR3: TGTGCCAGCAGCTCCAGTGGGAGGGCTGGAAGCACCATATATTTT. Its translation: CASSSSGRAGSTIYF.

The chain couples TRBV10-3 to TRBJ2-3, with TRBD2 as a possible D gene (5 bases). Per germline, CDR1 ENHRY and CDR2 SYGVKD. V dropped 6 bases and J dropped 6 bases, with 16 bases sitting between them. This CDR3 spans 14 amino acids. The CDR3 bases are TGTGCCATCAGAAAAAGCGGAGGCGGCGATACGCAGTATTTT. Its translation: CAIRKSGGGDTQYF.

J is TRBJ2-3 and V is TRBV5-1; 10 nucleotides match TRBD1. Germline assignment: CDR1 SGHRS and CDR2 YFSETQ. Trimming took 4 bases from V and 3 from J; bases not matched to a gene: 5. The CDR3 has 15 residues. The CDR3 DNA reads as TGCGCCAGCAGCCCCCGGGACAGGGGAACAGATACGCAGTATTTT. Translating it yields CASSPRDRGTDTQYF.